The present T cell receptor (beta chain) was sequenced within a study of T cell changes during pregnancy in multiple sclerosis. Using immunoSEQ multiplex PCR, the repertoire was profiled, and TCRdb retains in-frame clones only, with some absent. The sample records tens of thousands of clones, roughly 90% being singletons. V trimming: 4 bases; J trimming: 7 bases; junction bases outside the gene matches: 4. Germline V lookup: CDR1 MGHRA, CDR2 YSYEKL. This CDR3 spans 14 amino acids. The V gene is TRBV4-1, the J gene TRBJ1-4; 9 positions match TRBD1. This specimen consisted of CD8+ T cells from peripheral blood mononuclear cells, obtained before pregnancy. The source of this sequence is a female donor with multiple sclerosis, enrolled in a pregnancy study. The CDR3 region has the DNA TGCGCCAGCAGCCCCGGACAGGGGAGTGAAAAACTGTTTTTT. It codes for CASSPGQGSEKLFF.